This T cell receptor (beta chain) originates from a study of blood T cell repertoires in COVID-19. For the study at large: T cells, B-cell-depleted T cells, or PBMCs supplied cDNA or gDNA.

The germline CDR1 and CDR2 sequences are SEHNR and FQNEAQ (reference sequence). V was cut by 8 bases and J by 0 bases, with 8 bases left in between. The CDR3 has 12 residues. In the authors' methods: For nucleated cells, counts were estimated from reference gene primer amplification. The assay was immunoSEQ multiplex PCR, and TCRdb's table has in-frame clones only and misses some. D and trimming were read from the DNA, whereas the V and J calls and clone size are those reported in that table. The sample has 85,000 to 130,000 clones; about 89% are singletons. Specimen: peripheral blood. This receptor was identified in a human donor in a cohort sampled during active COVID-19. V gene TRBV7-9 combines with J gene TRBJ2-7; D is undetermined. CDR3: CASAIDSYEQYF. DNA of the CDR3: TGTGCCAGCGCTATAGACTCCTACGAGCAGTACTTC.